This is a list of T cell receptor beta chains from one sample in a study of blood T cell repertoires in COVID-19. TCRdb's copy holds only in-frame clones and misses some; the assay was immunoSEQ multiplex PCR. The data show 150,000 to 200,000 clones, roughly 83% seen once. Sequencing used PBMCs or T cells enriched from blood (not recorded which). The receptor set was obtained from a woman aged 60-75 years who had recovered from COVID-19. Each CDR3 is given without its conserved first and last residue. A D gene is named only where the DNA matches it firmly.

d_call v_call cdr3_aa
TRBD2 TRBV18 ASSAIAGAETQY
TRBD2 TRBV9 ASSVRGLGTGELF
TRBD1 TRBV2 ASSRDSEIYGYT
TRBD2 TRBV11-2 ASSLISGGRNEQF
TRBD1 TRBV29-1 SVRGLTPEKQY
. TRBV2 ASSGTREKLF
TRBD2 TRBV10-3 AISEGGLASTDTQY
TRBD2 TRBV24-1 ATSVVGRGTTGELF
. TRBV14 ASSLFGEGAEKLF
. TRBV7-3 ASSYDGTPYNEQF
TRBD2 TRBV28 ASSPPGRAGSGEQF
TRBD2 TRBV28 ASSPGSGSTDTQY
. TRBV3-1/TRBV3-2 ASSSTGWGTEAF
. TRBV29-1 SVDERGTDTQY
. TRBV5-1 ASSLTGGRDTGELF